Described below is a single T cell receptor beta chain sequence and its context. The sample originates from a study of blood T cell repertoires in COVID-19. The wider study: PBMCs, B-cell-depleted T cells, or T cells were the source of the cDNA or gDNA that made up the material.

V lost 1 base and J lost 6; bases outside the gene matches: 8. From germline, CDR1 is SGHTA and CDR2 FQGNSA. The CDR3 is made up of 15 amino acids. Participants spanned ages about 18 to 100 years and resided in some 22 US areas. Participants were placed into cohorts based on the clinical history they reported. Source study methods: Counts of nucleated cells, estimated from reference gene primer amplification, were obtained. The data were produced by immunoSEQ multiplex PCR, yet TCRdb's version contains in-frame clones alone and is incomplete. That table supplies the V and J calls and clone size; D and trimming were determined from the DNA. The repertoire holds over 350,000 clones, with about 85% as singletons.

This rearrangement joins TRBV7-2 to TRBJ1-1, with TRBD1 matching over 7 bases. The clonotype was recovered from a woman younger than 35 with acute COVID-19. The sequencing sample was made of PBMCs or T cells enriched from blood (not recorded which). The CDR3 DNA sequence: TGTGCCAGCAGCTTAGATGGGACAGCGATCTCTGAAGCTTTCTTT. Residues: CASSLDGTAISEAFF.